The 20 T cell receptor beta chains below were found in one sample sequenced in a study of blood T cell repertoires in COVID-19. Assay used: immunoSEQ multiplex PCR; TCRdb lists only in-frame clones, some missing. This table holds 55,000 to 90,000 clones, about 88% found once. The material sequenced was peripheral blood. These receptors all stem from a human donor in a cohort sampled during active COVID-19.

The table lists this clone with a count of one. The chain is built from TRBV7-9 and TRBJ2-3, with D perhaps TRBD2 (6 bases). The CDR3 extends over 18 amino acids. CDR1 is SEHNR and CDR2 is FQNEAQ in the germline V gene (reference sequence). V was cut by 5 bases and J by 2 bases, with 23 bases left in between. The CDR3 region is CASSPLSGASDLTDTQYF. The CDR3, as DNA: TGTGCCAGCAGCCCCCTCAGTGGGGCTAGCGACCTCACAGATACGCAGTATTTT.

CDR3 DNA sequence: TGTGCCAGCAGCGACGGGGACAGCTACCGGGAGCTGTTTTTT. It yields the protein CASSDGDSYRELFF. The gene calls are TRBV13 and TRBJ2-2; 7 bases fit TRBD1. Looked up from germline, CDR1 is PRHDT and CDR2 is FYEKMQ (reference sequence). With 5 bases clipped from V and 9 bases from J, the junction kept 9 bases outside the gene matches. CDR3 size: 14 residues.

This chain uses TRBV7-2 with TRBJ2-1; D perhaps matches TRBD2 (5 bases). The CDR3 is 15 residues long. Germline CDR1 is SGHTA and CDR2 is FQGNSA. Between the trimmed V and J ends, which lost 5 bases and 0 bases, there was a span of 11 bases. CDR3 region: CASSLSAGSYNEQFF. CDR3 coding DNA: TGTGCCAGCAGCCTCTCCGCGGGCTCCTACAATGAGCAGTTCTTC.

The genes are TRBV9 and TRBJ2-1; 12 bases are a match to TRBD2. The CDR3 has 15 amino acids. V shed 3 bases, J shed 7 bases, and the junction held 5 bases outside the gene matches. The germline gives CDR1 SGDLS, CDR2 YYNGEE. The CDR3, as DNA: TGTGCCAGCAGCGCTAGCGGGAGGGCCCAAAATGAGCAGTTCTTC. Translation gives CASSASGRAQNEQFF.

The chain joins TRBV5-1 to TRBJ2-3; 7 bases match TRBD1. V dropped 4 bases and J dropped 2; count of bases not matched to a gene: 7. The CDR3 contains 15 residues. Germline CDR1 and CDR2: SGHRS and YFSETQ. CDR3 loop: CASSRRTGHTDTQYF. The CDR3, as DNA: TGCGCCAGCAGCAGAAGGACAGGCCACACAGATACGCAGTATTTT.

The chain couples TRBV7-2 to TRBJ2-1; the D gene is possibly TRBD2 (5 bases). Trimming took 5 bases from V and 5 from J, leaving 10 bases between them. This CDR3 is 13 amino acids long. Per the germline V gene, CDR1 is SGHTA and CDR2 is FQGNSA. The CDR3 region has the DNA TGTGCCAGCAGCATCGGGATGAACAATGAGCAGTTCTTC. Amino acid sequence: CASSIGMNNEQFF.

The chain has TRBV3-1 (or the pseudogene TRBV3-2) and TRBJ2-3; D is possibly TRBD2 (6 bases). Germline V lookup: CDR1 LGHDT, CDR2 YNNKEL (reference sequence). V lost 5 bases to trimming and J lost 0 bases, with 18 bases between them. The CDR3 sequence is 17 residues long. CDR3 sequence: CASSMSSEGVSTDTQYF. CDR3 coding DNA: TGTGCCAGCAGCATGTCTAGCGAGGGAGTCAGCACAGATACGCAGTATTTT.

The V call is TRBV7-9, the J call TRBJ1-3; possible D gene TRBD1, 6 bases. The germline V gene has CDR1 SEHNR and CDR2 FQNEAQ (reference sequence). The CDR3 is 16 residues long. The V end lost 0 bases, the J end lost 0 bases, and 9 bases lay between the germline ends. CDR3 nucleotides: TGTGCCAGCAGCTTAGCTGGACAGTACTCTGGAAACACCATATATTTT. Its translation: CASSLAGQYSGNTIYF. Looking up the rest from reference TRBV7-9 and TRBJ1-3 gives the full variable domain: DTGVSQNPRHKITKRGQNVTFRCDPISEHNRLYWYRQTLGQGPEFLTYFQNEAQLEKSRLLSDRFSAERPKGSFSTLEIQRTEQGDSAMYLCASSLAGQYSGNTIYFGEGSWLTVV.

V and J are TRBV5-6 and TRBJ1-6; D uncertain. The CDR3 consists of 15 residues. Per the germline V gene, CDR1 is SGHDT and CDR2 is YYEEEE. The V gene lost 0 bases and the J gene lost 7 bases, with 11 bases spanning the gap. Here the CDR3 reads CASSLASYRNSPLHF. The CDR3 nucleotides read TGTGCCAGCAGCTTGGCTTCGTACAGAAATTCACCCCTCCACTTT. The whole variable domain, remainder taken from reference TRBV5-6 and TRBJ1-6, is DAGVTQSPTHLIKTRGQQVTLRCSPKSGHDTVSWYQQALGQGPQFIFQYYEEEERQRGNFPDRFSGHQFPNYSSELNVNALLLGDSALYLCASSLASYRNSPLHFGNGTRLTVT.

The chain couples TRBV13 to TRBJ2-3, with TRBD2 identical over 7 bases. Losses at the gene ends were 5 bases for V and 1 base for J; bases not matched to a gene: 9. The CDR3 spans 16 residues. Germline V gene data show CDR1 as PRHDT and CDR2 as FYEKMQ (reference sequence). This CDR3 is CASSLLYAGGTDTQYF. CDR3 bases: TGTGCCAGCAGCCTTCTATACGCGGGAGGCACAGATACGCAGTATTTT.

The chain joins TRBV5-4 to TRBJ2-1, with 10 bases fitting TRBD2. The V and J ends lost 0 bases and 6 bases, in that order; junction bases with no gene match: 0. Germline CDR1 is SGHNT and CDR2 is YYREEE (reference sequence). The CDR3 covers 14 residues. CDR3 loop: CASSLGLAGNEQFF. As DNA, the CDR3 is TGTGCCAGCAGCTTGGGACTAGCGGGCAATGAGCAGTTCTTC.

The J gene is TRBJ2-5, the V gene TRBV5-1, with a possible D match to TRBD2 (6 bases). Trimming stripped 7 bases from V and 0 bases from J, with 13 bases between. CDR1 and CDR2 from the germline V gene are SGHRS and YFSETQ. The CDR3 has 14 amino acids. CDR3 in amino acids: CASAIWTNQETQYF. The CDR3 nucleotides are TGCGCCAGCGCGATCTGGACTAACCAAGAGACCCAGTACTTC.

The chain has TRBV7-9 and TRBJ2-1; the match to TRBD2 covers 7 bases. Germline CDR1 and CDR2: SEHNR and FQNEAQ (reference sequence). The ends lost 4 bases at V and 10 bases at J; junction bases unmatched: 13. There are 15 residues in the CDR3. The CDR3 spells CASSSGEGLSLEQFF. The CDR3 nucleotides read TGTGCCAGCAGCTCGGGGGAGGGCCTTAGTTTGGAGCAGTTCTTC. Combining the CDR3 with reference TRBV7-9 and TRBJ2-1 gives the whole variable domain DTGVSQNPRHKITKRGQNVTFRCDPISEHNRLYWYRQTLGQGPEFLTYFQNEAQLEKSRLLSDRFSAERPKGSFSTLEIQRTEQGDSAMYLCASSSGEGLSLEQFFGPGTRLTVL.

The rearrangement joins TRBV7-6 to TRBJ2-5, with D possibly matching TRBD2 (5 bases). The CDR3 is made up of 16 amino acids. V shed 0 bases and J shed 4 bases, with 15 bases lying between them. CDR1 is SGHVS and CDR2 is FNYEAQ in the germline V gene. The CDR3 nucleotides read TGTGCCAGCAGCTTAGCCGGGAACCCCCGACGAGAGACCCAGTACTTC. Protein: CASSLAGNPRRETQYF.

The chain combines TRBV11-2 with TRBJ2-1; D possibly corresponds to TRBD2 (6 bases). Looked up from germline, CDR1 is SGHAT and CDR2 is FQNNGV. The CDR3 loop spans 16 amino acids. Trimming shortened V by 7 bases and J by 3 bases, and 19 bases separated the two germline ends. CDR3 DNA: TGTGCCAGCACCCTAAGGGCGGGAAATAACTACAATGAGCAGTTCTTC. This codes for CASTLRAGNNYNEQFF. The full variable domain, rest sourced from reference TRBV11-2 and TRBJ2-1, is EAGVAQSPRYKIIEKRQSVAFWCNPISGHATLYWYQQILGQGPKLLIQFQNNGVVDDSQLPKDRFSAERLKGVDSTLKIQPAKLEDSAVYLCASTLRAGNNYNEQFFGPGTRLTVL.

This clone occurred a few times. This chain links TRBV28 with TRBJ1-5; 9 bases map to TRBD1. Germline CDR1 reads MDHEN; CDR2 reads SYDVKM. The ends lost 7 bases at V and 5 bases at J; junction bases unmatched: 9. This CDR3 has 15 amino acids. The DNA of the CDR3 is TGTGCCAGCATCGCGTACAGGGGGCTTGATCAGCCCCAGCATTTT. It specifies CASIAYRGLDQPQHF.

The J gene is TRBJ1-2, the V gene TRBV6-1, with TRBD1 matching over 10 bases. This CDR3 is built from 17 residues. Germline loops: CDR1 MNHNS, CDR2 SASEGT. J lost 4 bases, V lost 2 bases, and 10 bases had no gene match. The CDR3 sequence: CASSEPNRQGAGYGYTF. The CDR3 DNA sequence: TGTGCCAGCAGTGAACCCAATCGACAGGGGGCTGGCTATGGCTACACCTTC.

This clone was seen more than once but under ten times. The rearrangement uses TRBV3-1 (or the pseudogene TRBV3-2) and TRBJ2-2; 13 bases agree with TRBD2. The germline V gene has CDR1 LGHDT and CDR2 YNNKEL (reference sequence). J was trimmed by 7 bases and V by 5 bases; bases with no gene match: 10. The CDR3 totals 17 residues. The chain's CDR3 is CASSEWGLAGSGGELFF. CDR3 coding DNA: TGTGCCAGCAGCGAATGGGGACTAGCGGGATCGGGCGGGGAGCTGTTTTTT.

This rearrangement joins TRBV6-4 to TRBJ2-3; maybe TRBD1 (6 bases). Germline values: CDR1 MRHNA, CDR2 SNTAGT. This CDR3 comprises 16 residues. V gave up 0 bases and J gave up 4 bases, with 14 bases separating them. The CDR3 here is CASSDSYRESSDTQYF. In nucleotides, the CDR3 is TGTGCCAGCAGTGACTCTTACAGGGAAAGTTCAGATACGCAGTATTTT.

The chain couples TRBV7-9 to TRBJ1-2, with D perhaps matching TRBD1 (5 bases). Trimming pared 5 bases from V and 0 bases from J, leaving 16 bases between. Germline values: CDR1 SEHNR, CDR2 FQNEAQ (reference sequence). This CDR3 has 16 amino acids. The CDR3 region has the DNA TGTGCCAGCAGCGGACGGGGGACGGACTCTAACTATGGCTACACCTTC. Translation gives CASSGRGTDSNYGYTF.